Given below is one T cell receptor (beta chain) in context. Antigen: not known. Then a second PCR, running roughly 7 to 11 cycles, was carried out with a sample-barcoded 5' primer and a J-beta primer mix. One entry per CDR3 protein, called by TCRdb with MiXCR from the 5' RACE reads. The repertoire has roughly 680,000 distinct CDR3 sequences, around 49% of them found once; the top ten carry 30% to 35%. These data originate in a study of blood T cells in healthy people across ages. Study conclusions and caveats: Versus aged donors, long-lived donors had higher diversity and more naive CD4+ cells. Across samples, TCR beta diversity tracked strongly with naive T cell percentage.

The CDR3 length is 15 residues. The receptor's source is a woman aged 55-70 years in good health. The genes are TRBV21-1 and TRBJ2-5; the table's D call TRBD1 went unverified against the DNA. TRBV21-1 is shown as a pseudogene. The source material was blood. CDR3 nucleotide sequence: TGTGCCAGCAGCCCCGACAGGGGAACCTACAATGAGCAGTACTTC. It yields the protein CASSPDRGTYNEQYF.